The clone carrying this T cell receptor (beta chain) was seen a handful of times. The data originate from a study of glioma-infiltrating T cells after dendritic cell vaccination. The repertoire was sequenced with immunoSEQ multiplex PCR; TCRdb's copy has only in-frame clones and lacks some. The table shows roughly 87,000 clones, with over 80% occurring only once. The length of the CDR3 is 15 residues. V was clipped by 0 bases and J by 1 base; unmatched bases: 0. In germline, CDR1 is SGHDT, CDR2 YYEEEE. The time point here: after dendritic cell vaccination, including at tumor progression/relapse. Specimen: blood, collected after dendritic cell vaccination. This sequence was found in a human donor with glioblastoma. The chain couples TRBV5-6 to TRBJ2-3, with 9 bases lining up with TRBD2. The CDR3 sequence is CASSLVAGGTDTQYF. As DNA, the CDR3 is TGTGCCAGCAGCTTGGTAGCGGGGGGCACAGATACGCAGTATTTT.